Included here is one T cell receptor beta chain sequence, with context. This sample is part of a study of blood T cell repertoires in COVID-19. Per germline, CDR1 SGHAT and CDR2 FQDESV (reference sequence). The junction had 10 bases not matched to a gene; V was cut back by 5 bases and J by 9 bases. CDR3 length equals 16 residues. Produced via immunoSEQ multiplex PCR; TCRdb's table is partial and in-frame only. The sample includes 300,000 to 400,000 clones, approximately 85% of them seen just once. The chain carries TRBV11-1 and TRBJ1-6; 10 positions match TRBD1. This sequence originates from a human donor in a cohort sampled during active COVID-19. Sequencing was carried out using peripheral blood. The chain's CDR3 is CASSPKGQGKGSPLHF. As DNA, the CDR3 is TGTGCCAGCAGCCCCAAGGGACAGGGGAAGGGTTCACCCCTCCACTTT.